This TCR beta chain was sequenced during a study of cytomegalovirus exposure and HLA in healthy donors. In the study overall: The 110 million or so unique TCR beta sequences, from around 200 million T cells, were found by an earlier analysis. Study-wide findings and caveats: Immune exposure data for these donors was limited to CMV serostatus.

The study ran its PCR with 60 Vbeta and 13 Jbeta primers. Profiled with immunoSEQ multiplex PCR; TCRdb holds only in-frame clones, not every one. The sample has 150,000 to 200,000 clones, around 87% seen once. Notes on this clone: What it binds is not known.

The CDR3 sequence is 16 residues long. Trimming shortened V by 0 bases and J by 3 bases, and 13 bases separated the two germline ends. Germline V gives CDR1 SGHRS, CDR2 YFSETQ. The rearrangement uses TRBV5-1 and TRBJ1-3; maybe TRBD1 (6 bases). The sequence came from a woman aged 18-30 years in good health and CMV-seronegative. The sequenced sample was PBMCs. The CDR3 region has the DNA TGCGCCAGCAGCTTGGAACAGGGTTCAAGTGGAAACACCATATATTTT. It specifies CASSLEQGSSGNTIYF.